This is a list of T cell receptor beta chains from one sample in a study of technical replicates of blood from a few donors. The table came from immunoSEQ multiplex PCR; TCRdb's copy has only in-frame clones and leaves some out. The table shows approximately 87,000 clones, with roughly 96% occurring only once. Specimen: T cells isolated from PBMCs. These receptors all come from a human donor in good health. Both conserved end residues are part of each CDR3. Fields, in order: clone size, D gene, V gene, J gene, CDR3 DNA, CDR3 protein. D genes are given only for firm matches. A row's size may be missing; if present it is once, few, many or a size class.

abundance: .; d_gene: TRBD2; v_gene: TRBV29-1; j_gene: TRBJ2-7; CDR3nt: TGCAGCGTTCCTCGGGGGGGTTCCGAGCAGTACTTC; CDR3aa: CSVPRGGSEQYF
abundance: once; d_gene: .; v_gene: TRBV2; j_gene: TRBJ1-2; CDR3nt: TGTGCCAGCAGTATACAGGTGGAGGGCTACACCTTC; CDR3aa: CASSIQVEGYTF
abundance: .; d_gene: TRBD1; v_gene: TRBV5-1; j_gene: TRBJ1-1; CDR3nt: TGCGCCAGCAGCTCGGGGACAGGTCACACTGAAGCTTTCTTT; CDR3aa: CASSSGTGHTEAFF
abundance: once; d_gene: TRBD1; v_gene: TRBV10-3; j_gene: TRBJ2-2; CDR3nt: TGTGCCATCAGCCTCAATTCCGGGACAGTTAGCGCCGGGGAGCTGTTTTTT; CDR3aa: CAISLNSGTVSAGELFF
abundance: .; d_gene: .; v_gene: TRBV2; j_gene: TRBJ1-5; CDR3nt: TGTGCCAGCAGGAACCGGGGGGGCGATAGCAATCAGCCCCAGCATTTT; CDR3aa: CASRNRGGDSNQPQHF
abundance: .; d_gene: TRBD2; v_gene: TRBV5-1; j_gene: TRBJ2-2; CDR3nt: TGCGCCAGCAGCTTGGTAGCGGGTGCCACCGGGGAGCTGTTTTTT; CDR3aa: CASSLVAGATGELFF
abundance: .; d_gene: .; v_gene: TRBV7-2; j_gene: TRBJ2-7; CDR3nt: TGTGCCAGCAGCTTTTATGAGTCCTACGAGCAGTACTTC; CDR3aa: CASSFYESYEQYF
abundance: .; d_gene: TRBD1; v_gene: TRBV7-3; j_gene: TRBJ1-3; CDR3nt: TGTGCCAGCAGACCATGTCCGGGACAGGGTAGTTCCGGAAACACCATATATTTT; CDR3aa: CASRPCPGQGSSGNTIYF
abundance: .; d_gene: .; v_gene: TRBV7-2; j_gene: TRBJ2-5; CDR3nt: TGTGCCAGCAGCCCGCCCGAACAGTTAGTGGTAAAGACCCAGTACTTC; CDR3aa: CASSPPEQLVVKTQYF
abundance: .; d_gene: .; v_gene: TRBV30; j_gene: TRBJ1-1; CDR3nt: TGTGCCTGGAGTCGTAGCACTGAAGCTTTCTTT; CDR3aa: CAWSRSTEAFF
abundance: .; d_gene: .; v_gene: TRBV6-1; j_gene: TRBJ1-1; CDR3nt: TGTGCCAGCAGTGGATCCCAGGTACTAGGGACTGAAGCTTTCTTT; CDR3aa: CASSGSQVLGTEAFF
abundance: .; d_gene: TRBD1; v_gene: TRBV6-6; j_gene: TRBJ2-7; CDR3nt: TGTGCCAGCAGTTGGGACAGAAAATACGAGCAGTACTTC; CDR3aa: CASSWDRKYEQYF
abundance: .; d_gene: TRBD2; v_gene: TRBV6-4; j_gene: TRBJ2-3; CDR3nt: TGTGCCAGGATAGCGGGAGGGGTCACAGATACGCAGTATTTT; CDR3aa: CARIAGGVTDTQYF
abundance: .; d_gene: TRBD1; v_gene: TRBV7-9; j_gene: TRBJ1-1; CDR3nt: TGTGCCAGCAGCTATCTAGGGACAGGGGTGAACACTGAAGCTTTCTTT; CDR3aa: CASSYLGTGVNTEAFF
abundance: .; d_gene: .; v_gene: TRBV30; j_gene: TRBJ1-1; CDR3nt: TGTGCCTGGAGTATCAGGAACACTGAAGCTTTCTTT; CDR3aa: CAWSIRNTEAFF
abundance: .; d_gene: TRBD1; v_gene: TRBV29-1; j_gene: TRBJ2-5; CDR3nt: TGCAGCGTCCGGGACAGCGCAGAGACCCAGTACTTC; CDR3aa: CSVRDSAETQYF
abundance: .; d_gene: .; v_gene: TRBV7-7; j_gene: TRBJ2-5; CDR3nt: TGTGCCAGCAGCTCCAATCCAGGGTCGGCGGAGACCCAGTACTTC; CDR3aa: CASSSNPGSAETQYF
abundance: .; d_gene: TRBD2; v_gene: TRBV19; j_gene: TRBJ2-2; CDR3nt: TGTGCCAGTAGTATAGATGCGGGAGGGACCGGGGAGCTGTTTTTT; CDR3aa: CASSIDAGGTGELFF
abundance: .; d_gene: .; v_gene: TRBV29-1; j_gene: TRBJ1-3; CDR3nt: TGCAGCGTTGTGTCGGGTGGCGGAAACACCATATATTTT; CDR3aa: CSVVSGGGNTIYF
abundance: .; d_gene: TRBD2; v_gene: TRBV19; j_gene: TRBJ2-7; CDR3nt: TGTGCCAGTAGTACGAGCGGGAGTGGAAACGAGCAGTACTTC; CDR3aa: CASSTSGSGNEQYF
abundance: .; d_gene: .; v_gene: TRBV5-1; j_gene: TRBJ2-1; CDR3nt: TGCGCCAGCAGGCACGGGAACAATGAGCAGTTCTTC; CDR3aa: CASRHGNNEQFF